Listed below are T cell receptor beta chains from one sample, sequenced in a study of early T cells in non-severe SARS-CoV-2 infection. Each CDR3 protein gets one entry after TCRdb re-called the 5' RACE reads with MiXCR. The table includes 55,000 to 75,000 distinct CDR3 sequences, around 13% detected once. The specimen was whole blood. The source is an adult who was a healthcare worker with PCR-confirmed SARS-CoV-2 infection or an uninfected control (not recorded which). The CDR3 runs from the conserved cysteine through the conserved F or W. A D gene is named only where the DNA matches it firmly. Size is stated for part of the rows, as once, few or many counts, or as a class when the clone is expanded.

cdr3_length: 14; d_call: TRBD1; clone_size: many; j_call: TRBJ2-7; v_call: TRBV28; cdr3_nt: TGTGCCAGCAGCCCTCCTGACAGGGAATACGAGCAGTACTTC; cdr3_aa: CASSPPDREYEQYF
cdr3_length: 13; d_call: NA; clone_size: NA; j_call: TRBJ1-2; v_call: TRBV7-9; cdr3_nt: TGTGCCAGCAGCTTAGGTATGGGGTACGGCTACACCTTC; cdr3_aa: CASSLGMGYGYTF
cdr3_length: 14; d_call: TRBD2; clone_size: many; j_call: TRBJ2-7; v_call: TRBV7-9; cdr3_nt: TGTGCCAGCAGCTCTAGCGGGAGAAGGGACGAGCAGTACTTC; cdr3_aa: CASSSSGRRDEQYF
cdr3_length: 15; d_call: NA; clone_size: few; j_call: TRBJ1-1; v_call: TRBV5-1; cdr3_nt: TGCGCCAGCAGCTTGGTCGGCAGGGGATCCACTGAAGCTTTCTTT; cdr3_aa: CASSLVGRGSTEAFF
cdr3_length: 14; d_call: NA; clone_size: few; j_call: TRBJ2-5; v_call: TRBV5-1; cdr3_nt: TGCGCCAGCAGCTTGGTACTAACCCAAGAGACCCAGTACTTC; cdr3_aa: CASSLVLTQETQYF
cdr3_length: 16; d_call: NA; clone_size: many; j_call: TRBJ2-7; v_call: TRBV12-3/TRBV12-4; cdr3_nt: TGTGCCAGCAGTTTAGCGTCTGGGGTCTTATTGGGCGAGCAGTACTTC; cdr3_aa: CASSLASGVLLGEQYF
cdr3_length: 14; d_call: NA; clone_size: many; j_call: TRBJ1-1; v_call: TRBV6-5; cdr3_nt: TGTGCCAGCAAAATCGGTCTATCGGACACTGAAGCTTTCTTT; cdr3_aa: CASKIGLSDTEAFF
cdr3_length: 16; d_call: NA; clone_size: NA; j_call: TRBJ2-1; v_call: TRBV10-3; cdr3_nt: TGTGCCATCAGTTACAAACTAGCCGGGGATGTGGATGAGCAGTTCTTC; cdr3_aa: CAISYKLAGDVDEQFF
cdr3_length: 13; d_call: NA; clone_size: many; j_call: TRBJ1-2; v_call: TRBV5-1; cdr3_nt: TGCGCCAGCAGCTTGGCCTCTAACTATGGCTACACCTTC; cdr3_aa: CASSLASNYGYTF
cdr3_length: 16; d_call: NA; clone_size: NA; j_call: TRBJ2-5; v_call: TRBV28; cdr3_nt: TGTGCCAGCAGTTTATCGGGAACGGTCATTGAGGAGACCCAGTACTTC; cdr3_aa: CASSLSGTVIEETQYF
cdr3_length: 14; d_call: TRBD1; clone_size: many; j_call: TRBJ1-2; v_call: TRBV18; cdr3_nt: TGTGCCAGCTCACCTGTGACAGGGGACTATGGCTACACCTTC; cdr3_aa: CASSPVTGDYGYTF
cdr3_length: 11; d_call: NA; clone_size: NA; j_call: TRBJ2-7; v_call: TRBV28; cdr3_nt: TGTGCCAGCAGTTGGGATTACGAGCAGTACTTC; cdr3_aa: CASSWDYEQYF
cdr3_length: 14; d_call: TRBD1; clone_size: NA; j_call: TRBJ1-6; v_call: TRBV28; cdr3_nt: TGTGCCACCGGACAGGGGGCGTATAATTCACCCCTCCACTTT; cdr3_aa: CATGQGAYNSPLHF
cdr3_length: 14; d_call: TRBD1; clone_size: many; j_call: TRBJ2-3; v_call: TRBV11-2; cdr3_nt: TGTGCCAGCAGCTTTACAGGGGGCACAGATACGCAGTATTTT; cdr3_aa: CASSFTGGTDTQYF
cdr3_length: 16; d_call: TRBD1; clone_size: many; j_call: TRBJ2-5; v_call: TRBV5-6; cdr3_nt: TGTGCCAGCAGCTGGGGACAGGGGTTATCATTGGAGACCCAGTACTTC; cdr3_aa: CASSWGQGLSLETQYF
cdr3_length: 13; d_call: NA; clone_size: NA; j_call: TRBJ2-1; v_call: TRBV21-1; cdr3_nt: TGTGCCAGCAGCAACCAGCGGGAACATGAGCAGTTCTTC; cdr3_aa: CASSNQREHEQFF
cdr3_length: 20; d_call: TRBD2; clone_size: many; j_call: TRBJ2-3; v_call: TRBV7-2; cdr3_nt: TGTGCCAGCAGAATGGGGGTGACTAGCGGGAGAGGAGGGAGCACAGATACGCAGTATTTT; cdr3_aa: CASRMGVTSGRGGSTDTQYF
cdr3_length: 17; d_call: NA; clone_size: NA; j_call: TRBJ2-1; v_call: TRBV4-2; cdr3_nt: TGTGCCAGCAGCCAAGGGGTTGGCGGGGGCTCCCGATCCGAGCAGTTCTTC; cdr3_aa: CASSQGVGGGSRSEQFF
cdr3_length: 16; d_call: NA; clone_size: many; j_call: TRBJ1-1; v_call: TRBV11-3; cdr3_nt: TGTGCCAGCAGCTTAGCGGGTTTACCTTTGAACACTGAAGCTTTCTTT; cdr3_aa: CASSLAGLPLNTEAFF
cdr3_length: 14; d_call: TRBD2; clone_size: many; j_call: TRBJ2-5; v_call: TRBV6-6; cdr3_nt: TGTGCCAGCAGTTACGCGGGGGGGCAAGAGACCCAGTACTTC; cdr3_aa: CASSYAGGQETQYF
cdr3_length: 16; d_call: NA; clone_size: many; j_call: TRBJ2-5; v_call: TRBV12-3/TRBV12-4; cdr3_nt: TGTGCCAGCAGTTCCCACCTTGGATGGTCGCATGAGACCCAGTACTTC; cdr3_aa: CASSSHLGWSHETQYF
cdr3_length: 13; d_call: NA; clone_size: few; j_call: TRBJ1-1; v_call: TRBV27; cdr3_nt: TGTGCCACTCAGGGTTTATCGAACACTGAAGCTTTCTTT; cdr3_aa: CATQGLSNTEAFF
cdr3_length: 17; d_call: TRBD1; clone_size: few; j_call: TRBJ2-7; v_call: TRBV29-1; cdr3_nt: TGCAGCGCTTCCCTTGGGACAGGGAAAGACCTAGCCTACGAGCAGTACTTC; cdr3_aa: CSASLGTGKDLAYEQYF
cdr3_length: 12; d_call: NA; clone_size: NA; j_call: TRBJ2-7; v_call: TRBV29-1; cdr3_nt: TGCAGCGTGAACGCAGGGGAGTACGAGCAGTACTTC; cdr3_aa: CSVNAGEYEQYF
cdr3_length: 12; d_call: NA; clone_size: many; j_call: TRBJ2-7; v_call: TRBV20-1; cdr3_nt: TGCAGTGCTGGGGGGGCATCCTACGAGCAGTACTTC; cdr3_aa: CSAGGASYEQYF
cdr3_length: 15; d_call: TRBD1; clone_size: many; j_call: TRBJ1-2; v_call: TRBV28; cdr3_nt: TGTGCCAGCAGGGAACAGGGGGGGACTAACTATGGCTACACCTTC; cdr3_aa: CASREQGGTNYGYTF
cdr3_length: 13; d_call: NA; clone_size: many; j_call: TRBJ2-7; v_call: TRBV11-2; cdr3_nt: TGTGCCAGCAGCTTAGTAAGCCGAGCGGAGCAGTACTTC; cdr3_aa: CASSLVSRAEQYF
cdr3_length: 15; d_call: NA; clone_size: many; j_call: TRBJ2-6; v_call: TRBV12-5; cdr3_nt: TGTGCTAGTGGTGCCTATATTGGTGGGGCCAACGTCCTGACTTTC; cdr3_aa: CASGAYIGGANVLTF
cdr3_length: 14; d_call: NA; clone_size: many; j_call: TRBJ2-1; v_call: TRBV21-1; cdr3_nt: TGTGCCAGCGTTACTAGCGGGAGTATCGATGAGCAGTTCTTC; cdr3_aa: CASVTSGSIDEQFF
cdr3_length: 18; d_call: TRBD1; clone_size: many; j_call: TRBJ2-5; v_call: TRBV12-3/TRBV12-4; cdr3_nt: TGTGCCAGCAGTTTTGCGGCAGGGGGCTCCTCCTGGGGAGAGACCCAGTACTTC; cdr3_aa: CASSFAAGGSSWGETQYF
cdr3_length: 14; d_call: NA; clone_size: NA; j_call: TRBJ2-7; v_call: TRBV10-2; cdr3_nt: TGCGCCAGCAGGGGGGGACGCAAGACGTACGAGCAGTACTTC; cdr3_aa: CASRGGRKTYEQYF
cdr3_length: 15; d_call: NA; clone_size: many; j_call: TRBJ1-2; v_call: TRBV7-9; cdr3_nt: TGTGCCAGCAGCTTAGCAGCGGGAACCATTTATGGCTACACCTTC; cdr3_aa: CASSLAAGTIYGYTF
cdr3_length: 12; d_call: NA; clone_size: NA; j_call: TRBJ1-1; v_call: TRBV12-3/TRBV12-4; cdr3_nt: TGTGCCAGCAGTCCAACCCAGGCGCGGCCCGTATTT; cdr3_aa: CASSPTQARPVF
cdr3_length: 14; d_call: NA; clone_size: many; j_call: TRBJ2-7; v_call: TRBV29-1; cdr3_nt: TGCAGCGTTGAAACCACTTCCGGACCTGGCGAGCAGTACTTC; cdr3_aa: CSVETTSGPGEQYF
cdr3_length: 16; d_call: NA; clone_size: NA; j_call: TRBJ2-3; v_call: TRBV27; cdr3_nt: TGTGCCACCAGAGGACTACCGGACCTTATGACAGATACGCAGTATTTT; cdr3_aa: CATRGLPDLMTDTQYF
cdr3_length: 15; d_call: NA; clone_size: many; j_call: TRBJ2-5; v_call: TRBV5-4; cdr3_nt: TGTGCCAGCAGCTTCCGGGTAGGGTCACAAGAGACCCAGTACTTC; cdr3_aa: CASSFRVGSQETQYF
cdr3_length: 15; d_call: NA; clone_size: NA; j_call: TRBJ2-7; v_call: TRBV28; cdr3_nt: TGTGCCAGCAGGCCGATATTCAGGACAGTCTACGAGCAGTACTTC; cdr3_aa: CASRPIFRTVYEQYF
cdr3_length: 14; d_call: TRBD1; clone_size: NA; j_call: TRBJ2-3; v_call: TRBV6-5; cdr3_nt: TGTGCCAGCACCTCAGGGGGCTGGACAGATACGCAGTATTTT; cdr3_aa: CASTSGGWTDTQYF
cdr3_length: 15; d_call: NA; clone_size: NA; j_call: TRBJ2-1; v_call: TRBV28; cdr3_nt: TGTGCCAGCAGTTTATGGGGCTCGGGGGCCGATGAGCAGTTCTTC; cdr3_aa: CASSLWGSGADEQFF
cdr3_length: 14; d_call: NA; clone_size: many; j_call: TRBJ1-2; v_call: TRBV28; cdr3_nt: TGTGCCAGCAGTCCCCCAGGGTCGGTCTATGGCTACACCTTC; cdr3_aa: CASSPPGSVYGYTF
cdr3_length: 13; d_call: NA; clone_size: NA; j_call: TRBJ2-1; v_call: TRBV29-1; cdr3_nt: TGCAGCGTTGCCCCGGACCGTACAATGACGCAGTTCTTC; cdr3_aa: CSVAPDRTMTQFF
cdr3_length: 15; d_call: TRBD1; clone_size: many; j_call: TRBJ1-1; v_call: TRBV27; cdr3_nt: TGTGCCAGCACCCATCGGACAGGGGGTAGGACTGAAGCTTTCTTT; cdr3_aa: CASTHRTGGRTEAFF